The 26 T cell receptor beta chains below all came from one sample that was sequenced in a study of PD-1 blockade in classical Hodgkin lymphoma. Here immunoSEQ multiplex PCR was the method, and the copy in TCRdb shows in-frame clones only, minus some. The table includes some 21,000 clones, about 70% detected once. The time point here: cycle 4 day 1 (C4D1), after less than seven weeks of nivolumab. Brentuximab vedotin exposure varied, and every patient relapsed after autologous stem cell transplantation. Sequenced material: peripheral blood mononuclear cells (PBMCs), taken before the fourth cycle of nivolumab. Receptor source: a human donor with classical Hodgkin lymphoma.

A few counts support this clone. The chain links TRBV10-3 to TRBJ2-2; the D is unclear. CDR1 and CDR2 (germline): ENHRY, SYGVKD. Trimming left V 7 bases short and J 6 bases short, with 12 bases between. This CDR3 comprises 13 residues. The DNA for the CDR3 is TGTGCCATCAAAGCCCAAGGTCCCGGGGAGCTGTTTTTT. Translated, it gives CAIKAQGPGELFF.

This chain uses TRBV5-1 with TRBJ2-5; TRBD2 aligns across 11 bases. Per germline, CDR1 SGHRS and CDR2 YFSETQ. Trimming cost V 4 bases and J 1 base; bases outside gene matches: 3. The CDR3 is 15 residues long. CDR3: CASSTSGGSQETQYF. CDR3 in DNA: TGCGCCAGCAGCACTAGCGGGGGCTCCCAAGAGACCCAGTACTTC.

This clone was seen a few times. The rearrangement joins TRBV7-6 to TRBJ1-1; TRBD1 is a possible D gene (6 bases). Germline V CDR1 and CDR2: SGHVS, FNYEAQ. Trimming shortened V by 5 bases and J by 3 bases, and 13 bases separated the two germline ends. The CDR3 runs 14 residues. The CDR3 protein is CASSERGAYTEAFF. The CDR3 DNA reads as TGTGCCAGCAGCGAAAGGGGGGCGTACACTGAAGCTTTCTTT. The entire variable domain, with the rest obtained from reference TRBV7-6 and TRBJ1-1, is as follows: GAGVSQSPRYKVTKRGQDVALRCDPISGHVSLYWYRQALGQGPEFLTYFNYEAQQDKSGLPNDRFSAERPEGSISTLTIQRTEQRDSAMYRCASSERGAYTEAFFGQGTRLTVV.

The V gene is TRBV11-2, the J gene TRBJ1-3; the D is unclear. Trimming stripped 5 bases from V and 5 bases from J, with 7 bases between. Germline V gene data show CDR1 as SGHAT and CDR2 as FQNNGV. This CDR3 contains 12 residues. The chain's CDR3 is CASSMTRNTIYF. The DNA of the CDR3 is TGTGCCAGCAGCATGACCCGAAACACCATATATTTT.

The chain couples TRBV27 to TRBJ1-2; no definite D call. The CDR3 runs to 11 residues. Per germline, CDR1 MNHEY and CDR2 SMNVEV (reference sequence). Trimming removed 6 bases from V and 4 bases from J, with 6 bases in between. The CDR3: CASSQGYGYTF. The CDR3 nucleotides are TGTGCCAGCAGCCAAGGCTATGGCTACACCTTC.

J is TRBJ2-1 and V is TRBV5-8, with D perhaps matching TRBD2 (6 bases). The V and J ends lost 3 bases and 10 bases respectively, with 14 bases between them. In germline, CDR1 is SGHTS, CDR2 YDEGEE. CDR3 length: 13 residues. The CDR3 protein is CASSSGLLREQFF. CDR3 coding DNA: TGTGCCAGCAGCTCGGGACTTTTGAGAGAGCAGTTCTTC.

The J gene is TRBJ2-3, the V gene TRBV11-2; D might be TRBD2 (6 bases). The germline V gene encodes CDR1 SGHAT and CDR2 FQNNGV. V was pared by 4 bases and J by 9 bases, with 8 bases between. The CDR3 covers 11 residues. CDR3 DNA sequence: TGTGCCAGCAGCTCTAGCGCGACGCAGTATTTT. This encodes CASSSSATQYF. Variable domain in full (rest from reference TRBV11-2 and TRBJ2-3): EAGVAQSPRYKIIEKRQSVAFWCNPISGHATLYWYQQILGQGPKLLIQFQNNGVVDDSQLPKDRFSAERLKGVDSTLKIQPAKLEDSAVYLCASSSSATQYFGPGTRLTVL.

V usage is TRBV9 and J usage is TRBJ1-6, with TRBD1 matching over 10 bases. This CDR3 comprises 15 residues. The germline gives CDR1 SGDLS, CDR2 YYNGEE. V lost 3 bases, J lost 4 bases, and 1 base stayed unmatched. DNA of the CDR3: TGTGCCAGCAGCGGGACAGGGGGTTATAATTCACCCCTCCACTTT. Its protein product is CASSGTGGYNSPLHF.

The J gene is TRBJ1-2, the V gene TRBV28; D is unresolved. Germline V gives CDR1 MDHEN, CDR2 SYDVKM. The V and J ends lost 7 bases and 4 bases respectively, with 16 bases between them. The CDR3 is made up of 14 amino acids. CDR3 coding DNA: TGTGCCAGCACCCCTCGGGGTTTTAGCTATGGCTACACCTTC. It yields the protein CASTPRGFSYGYTF.

V and J are TRBV7-2 and TRBJ1-5; 8 bases agree with TRBD1. The CDR3 contains 14 residues. Germline V gene sequence: CDR1 SGHTA, CDR2 FQGNSA. The V and J ends lost 4 bases and 6 bases, in that order; junction bases with no gene match: 5. The CDR3 region is CASSSRTGFQPQHF. The CDR3 DNA sequence: TGTGCCAGCAGCTCAAGGACAGGGTTTCAGCCCCAGCATTTT. Using reference TRBV7-2 and TRBJ1-5 for the parts outside the CDR3, the full variable domain is GAGVSQSPSNKVTEKGKDVELRCDPISGHTALYWYRQSLGQGLEFLIYFQGNSAPDKSGLPSDRFSAERTGGSVSTLTIQRTQQEDSAVYLCASSSRTGFQPQHFGDGTRLSIL.

The V gene is TRBV19, the J gene TRBJ2-7; perhaps TRBD2 as D (5 bases). Deletions cut 3 bases from V and 2 bases from J, with 14 bases between. CDR3 length: 15 amino acids. Germline CDR1 reads LNHDA; CDR2 reads SQIVND (reference sequence). The CDR3 is CASSMQTRIPYEQYF. In nucleotides, the CDR3 is TGTGCCAGTAGTATGCAAACTAGAATCCCCTACGAGCAGTACTTC.

This sequence joins TRBV11-2 and TRBJ2-7; no reliable D call. Trimming left V 0 bases short and J 6 bases short, with 6 bases between. In germline, CDR1 is SGHAT, CDR2 FQNNGV. This CDR3 is 12 amino acids long. The CDR3 DNA sequence: TGTGCCAGCAGCTTAGAACTTTCCGAGCAGTACTTC. Its translation: CASSLELSEQYF.

This clone turned up a few times. This chain links TRBV11-2 with TRBJ1-1; D is uncertain. The CDR3 covers 13 residues. Deletions cut 4 bases from V and 2 bases from J, with 8 bases between. Germline CDR1 is SGHAT and CDR2 is FQNNGV. Written as DNA, the CDR3 is TGTGCCAGCAGCTCCGCACCAAACACTGAAGCTTTCTTT. Its protein product is CASSSAPNTEAFF. Together with reference TRBV11-2 and TRBJ1-1, the CDR3 gives the full variable domain: EAGVAQSPRYKIIEKRQSVAFWCNPISGHATLYWYQQILGQGPKLLIQFQNNGVVDDSQLPKDRFSAERLKGVDSTLKIQPAKLEDSAVYLCASSSAPNTEAFFGQGTRLTVV.

This clone was seen just once. This sequence joins TRBV4-3 and TRBJ2-7; perhaps TRBD2 as D (5 bases). This CDR3 comprises 14 residues. CDR1 and CDR2 (germline): LGHNA, YSLEER. Between the trimmed V and J ends, which lost 4 bases and 0 bases, there was a span of 10 bases. This CDR3 is CASSRGRPSYEQYF. CDR3 nucleotides: TGCGCCAGCAGCCGAGGGCGGCCCTCCTACGAGCAGTACTTC.

The rearrangement uses TRBV2 and TRBJ1-5; D call uncertain. Germline CDR1 and CDR2: SNHLY and FYNNEI. The V and J ends lost 6 bases and 4 bases respectively, with 10 bases between them. This CDR3 comprises 13 residues. The CDR3 nucleotides read TGTGCCAGCAGGTTTGAAGGGAATCAGCCCCAGCATTTT. As protein: CASRFEGNQPQHF. Full variable domain (missing parts from reference TRBV2 and TRBJ1-5): EPEVTQTPSHQVTQMGQEVILRCVPISNHLYFYWYRQILGQKVEFLVSFYNNEISEKSEIFDDQFSVERPDGSNFTLKIRSTKLEDSAMYFCASRFEGNQPQHFGDGTRLSIL.

The V and J genes are TRBV5-1 and TRBJ2-2; 10 nucleotides match TRBD1. The CDR3 consists of 19 residues. V lost 4 bases, J lost 0 bases, and 12 bases stayed unmatched. CDR1 and CDR2 from the germline V gene are SGHRS and YFSETQ. CDR3 DNA sequence: TGCGCCAGCAGCGACGGGACAGGGGCTCAGTTCGCGAACACCGGGGAGCTGTTTTTT. Protein: CASSDGTGAQFANTGELFF.

The chain links TRBV7-2 to TRBJ2-1; 8 bases line up with TRBD1. The germline CDR1 and CDR2 sequences are SGHTA and FQGNSA. V dropped 5 bases and J dropped 0; count of bases not matched to a gene: 3. This CDR3 region has 15 residues. Written as DNA, the CDR3 is TGTGCCAGCAGCCCGGACAGGGTCTCCTACAATGAGCAGTTCTTC. Translated, it gives CASSPDRVSYNEQFF.

J is TRBJ2-2 and V is TRBV6-6; D remains unclear. The CDR3 loop spans 14 amino acids. CDR1 is MNHNY and CDR2 is SVGAGI in the germline V gene (reference sequence). Trimming removed 2 bases at V and 2 bases at J, with 6 bases between. The CDR3 here is CASSYGPNTGELFF. In DNA, the CDR3 is TGTGCCAGCAGTTACGGGCCAAACACCGGGGAGCTGTTTTTT.

The V and J genes are TRBV5-1 and TRBJ1-4; TRBD1 might be the D (6 bases). V was trimmed by 0 bases and J by 7 bases, leaving 10 bases between them. The CDR3 consists of 14 residues. Per the germline V gene, CDR1 is SGHRS and CDR2 is YFSETQ. For the CDR3, the DNA is TGCGCCAGCAGCTTGGAATGGGGGCCTGAAAAACTGTTTTTT. Translating it yields CASSLEWGPEKLFF. Supplemented by reference TRBV5-1 and TRBJ1-4, the full variable domain reads KAGVTQTPRYLIKTRGQQVTLSCSPISGHRSVSWYQQTPGQGLQFLFEYFSETQRNKGNFPGRFSGRQFSNSRSEMNVSTLELGDSALYLCASSLEWGPEKLFFGSGTQLSVL.

The rearrangement uses TRBV6-5 and TRBJ1-2, with TRBD1 identical over 8 bases. CDR1 and CDR2 from the germline V gene are MNHEY and SVGAGI. After removal of 7 bases from V and 0 bases from J, the junction contained 4 bases not matched to a gene. The CDR3 has 14 amino acids. For the CDR3, the DNA is TGTGCCAGCACCCCGACAGGGGCTAACTATGGCTACACCTTC. Its protein is CASTPTGANYGYTF.

V is TRBV19 and J is TRBJ2-1; D gene ambiguous. CDR1 LNHDA and CDR2 SQIVND come from the germline V gene (reference sequence). CDR3 length equals 15 residues. Trimming shortened V by 5 bases and J by 3 bases, and 14 bases separated the two germline ends. Written as DNA, the CDR3 is TGTGCCAGTAGTGACCTCACAGCGCTCTACAATGAGCAGTTCTTC. This sequence encodes CASSDLTALYNEQFF.

The chain has TRBV4-1 and TRBJ2-2, with 7 bases matching TRBD2. The CDR3 loop spans 14 amino acids. CDR1 and CDR2 from the germline V gene are MGHRA and YSYEKL. The trim removed 2 bases at V and 6 bases at J, leaving 3 bases unmatched. The CDR3 loop reads CASSQRRGSGELFF. CDR3 DNA sequence: TGCGCCAGCAGCCAAAGGCGGGGGTCCGGGGAGCTGTTTTTT.

The rearrangement joins TRBV9 to TRBJ1-3; D gene unclear. The CDR3 covers 15 residues. Trimming took off 4 bases at V and 4 bases at J, with 15 bases between the two ends. Germline CDR1 and CDR2: SGDLS and YYNGEE. The CDR3 is CASSSTGVRGNTIYF. DNA for the CDR3: TGTGCCAGCAGCTCGACGGGCGTTCGGGGAAACACCATATATTTT.

The chain employs TRBV6-1 and TRBJ2-3; D gene ambiguous. V shed 4 bases and J shed 3 bases, with 11 bases lying between them. There are 14 residues in the CDR3. Germline CDR1 reads MNHNS; CDR2 reads SASEGT. The CDR3 is CASSVAPRTDTQYF. Written as DNA, the CDR3 is TGTGCCAGCAGTGTCGCCCCGAGGACAGATACGCAGTATTTT.

This rearrangement joins TRBV5-6 to TRBJ1-1, with TRBD1 as a possible D gene (5 bases). CDR3 length equals 15 residues. Germline V gene lookup returns CDR1 SGHDT and CDR2 YYEEEE. With 0 bases removed from V and 4 bases from J, the gap between germline ends came to 13 bases. Here the CDR3 reads CASSLVQGGSTEAFF. In DNA form, the CDR3 reads TGTGCCAGCAGCTTGGTCCAGGGAGGAAGCACTGAAGCTTTCTTT.

The rearrangement uses TRBV30 and TRBJ2-6, with D possibly being TRBD1 (5 bases). The CDR3 totals 18 residues. V was trimmed by 0 bases and J by 3 bases, leaving 18 bases between them. CDR1 and CDR2 (germline): GTSNPN, SVGIG (reference sequence). The CDR3 loop is CAWSVRNRKIFGANVLTF. The CDR3 nucleotides read TGTGCCTGGAGTGTACGTAACAGGAAAATTTTTGGGGCCAACGTCCTGACTTTC.